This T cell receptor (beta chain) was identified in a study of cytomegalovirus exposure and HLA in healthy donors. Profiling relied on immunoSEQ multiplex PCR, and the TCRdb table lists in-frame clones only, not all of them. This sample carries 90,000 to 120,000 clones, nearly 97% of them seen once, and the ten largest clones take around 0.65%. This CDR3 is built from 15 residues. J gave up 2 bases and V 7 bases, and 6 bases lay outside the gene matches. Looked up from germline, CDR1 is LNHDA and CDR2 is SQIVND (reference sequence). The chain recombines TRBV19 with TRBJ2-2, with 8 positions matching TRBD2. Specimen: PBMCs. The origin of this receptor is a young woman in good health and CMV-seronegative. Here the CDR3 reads CASTTSALNTGELFF. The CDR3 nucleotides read TGTGCCAGTACGACTAGCGCTTTAAACACCGGGGAGCTGTTTTTT. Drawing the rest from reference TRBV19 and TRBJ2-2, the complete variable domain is DGGITQSPKYLFRKEGQNVTLSCEQNLNHDAMYWYRQDPGQGLRLIYYSQIVNDFQKGDIAEGYSVSREKKESFPLTVTSAQKNPTAFYLCASTTSALNTGELFFGEGSRLTVL.